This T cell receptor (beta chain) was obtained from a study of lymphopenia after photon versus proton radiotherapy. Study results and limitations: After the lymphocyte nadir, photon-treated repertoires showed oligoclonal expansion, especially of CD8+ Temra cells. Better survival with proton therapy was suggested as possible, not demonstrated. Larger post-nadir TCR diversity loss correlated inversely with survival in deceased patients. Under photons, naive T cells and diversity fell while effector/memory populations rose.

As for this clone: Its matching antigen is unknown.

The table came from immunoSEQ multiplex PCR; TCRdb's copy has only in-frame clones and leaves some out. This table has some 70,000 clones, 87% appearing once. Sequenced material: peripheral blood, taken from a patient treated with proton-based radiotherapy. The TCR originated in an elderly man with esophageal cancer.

CDR3 loop: CASSVGLSNTGELFF. CDR3 in DNA: TGTGCCAGCAGCGTGGGGTTATCGAACACCGGGGAGCTGTTTTTT. The chain has TRBV9 and TRBJ2-2; no clear D. The germline CDR1 and CDR2 sequences are SGDLS and YYNGEE. Between the trimmed V and J ends, which lost 2 bases and 0 bases, there was a span of 8 bases. The CDR3 sequence is 15 residues long.